These T cell receptor beta chains were read from a single sample in a study of cytomegalovirus exposure and HLA in healthy donors. The method was immunoSEQ multiplex PCR; TCRdb's version includes in-frame clones alone and lacks a portion of them. The repertoire consists of 150,000 or so clones, with approximately 79% occurring once and the leading ten covering roughly 4.5%. Material: PBMCs. These receptors were collected from a man between 18 and 35 years old in good health and CMV-seropositive. The CDR3 runs from the conserved cysteine through the conserved F or W. The order of the fields is J gene, D gene, V gene, clone size, CDR3 protein, CDR3 DNA. The D gene is left open where the match is weak. Expanded clones get a size class; other rows say once, few or many, or leave the size out.

J: TRBJ2-5
D: -
V: TRBV9
size: -
CDR3: CASSAGGWEGTQYF
DNA: TGTGCCAGCAGCGCAGGGGGCTGGGAGGGGACCCAGTACTTC

J: TRBJ1-2
D: -
V: TRBV7-9
size: -
CDR3: CASSSTVYYGYTF
DNA: TGTGCCAGCAGCTCGACAGTTTACTATGGCTACACCTTC

J: TRBJ1-4
D: -
V: TRBV6-4
size: -
CDR3: CASSPEGSPWREKLFF
DNA: TGTGCCAGCAGCCCGGAAGGGTCTCCCTGGAGGGAAAAACTGTTTTTT

J: TRBJ2-7
D: -
V: TRBV10-3
size: few
CDR3: CAISGHDEQYF
DNA: TGTGCCATCAGTGGACATGACGAGCAGTACTTC

J: TRBJ2-1
D: -
V: TRBV29-1
size: -
CDR3: CSVARGFRNEQFF
DNA: TGCAGCGTTGCCAGGGGATTTAGGAATGAGCAGTTCTTC

J: TRBJ1-2
D: TRBD1
V: TRBV5-5
size: -
CDR3: CASSLGFRGRIYGYTF
DNA: TGTGCCAGCAGCTTAGGATTCAGGGGGCGTATATATGGCTACACCTTC

J: TRBJ1-5
D: -
V: TRBV7-2
size: few
CDR3: CASSFRGGKGSNQPQHF
DNA: TGTGCCAGCAGCTTCCGAGGAGGGAAGGGGAGCAATCAGCCCCAGCATTTT

J: TRBJ1-1
D: -
V: TRBV9
size: few
CDR3: CASSVERAVNTEAFF
DNA: TGTGCCAGCAGCGTAGAGCGGGCGGTTAACACTGAAGCTTTCTTT

J: TRBJ1-6
D: -
V: TRBV21-1
size: once
CDR3: CASSKKDDRGGKSPLHF
DNA: TGTGCCAGCAGCAAAAAGGACGACAGGGGAGGAAAGTCACCCCTCCACTTT

J: TRBJ1-4
D: TRBD1
V: TRBV7-2
size: -
CDR3: CASSLVTGGREKLFF
DNA: TGTGCCAGCAGCTTAGTCACAGGGGGCCGAGAAAAACTGTTTTTT

J: TRBJ2-1
D: TRBD2
V: TRBV6-4
size: -
CDR3: CASSVSLADYNEQFF
DNA: TGTGCCAGCAGTGTAAGTCTAGCGGATTACAATGAGCAGTTCTTC

J: TRBJ2-3
D: TRBD2
V: TRBV5-1
size: few
CDR3: CASSPAGGRTDTQYF
DNA: TGCGCCAGCAGCCCTGCGGGGGGGAGAACAGATACGCAGTATTTT

J: TRBJ2-1
D: -
V: TRBV6-5
size: few
CDR3: CASSSSGGLSYNEQFF
DNA: TGTGCCAGCAGTTCGTCCGGGGGGCTCTCCTACAATGAGCAGTTCTTC

J: TRBJ2-7
D: TRBD1
V: TRBV28
size: -
CDR3: CASSALWDRASYEQYF
DNA: TGTGCCAGCAGTGCCTTATGGGACAGGGCCTCCTACGAGCAGTACTTC

J: TRBJ2-7
D: -
V: TRBV27
size: -
CDR3: CASSTSDSRNTYEQYF
DNA: TGTGCCAGCAGTACATCGGACAGTCGGAACACCTACGAGCAGTACTTC

J: TRBJ2-5
D: TRBD2
V: TRBV14
size: -
CDR3: CASSQGWGLAVQETQYF
DNA: TGTGCCAGCAGCCAAGGCTGGGGACTAGCGGTGCAAGAGACCCAGTACTTC

J: TRBJ1-6
D: TRBD1
V: TRBV27
size: -
CDR3: CASRLAPILGTGPLNSPLHF
DNA: TGTGCCAGCAGACTGGCCCCGATCTTAGGGACAGGCCCTCTAAATTCACCCCTCCACTTT

J: TRBJ2-7
D: TRBD1
V: TRBV7-9
size: -
CDR3: CASSLTGGLLREQYF
DNA: TGTGCCAGCAGCCTGACAGGGGGCCTCCTGAGGGAGCAGTACTTC

J: TRBJ1-3
D: TRBD1
V: TRBV9
size: -
CDR3: CASSVRDRETIYF
DNA: TGTGCCAGCAGCGTCCGGGACAGGGAAACCATATATTTT

J: TRBJ2-1
D: -
V: TRBV28
size: once
CDR3: CASSSWATSNEQFF
DNA: TGTGCCAGCAGTTCATGGGCGACTTCTAATGAGCAGTTCTTC

J: TRBJ1-2
D: TRBD1
V: TRBV5-1
size: once
CDR3: CASSWGDRIRGYTF
DNA: TGCGCCAGCAGCTGGGGGGACAGGATTCGCGGCTACACCTTC

J: TRBJ2-7
D: -
V: TRBV11-3
size: -
CDR3: CASSLTVRGSTYEQYF
DNA: TGTGCCAGCAGCTTGACCGTCCGGGGGTCCACCTACGAGCAGTACTTC

J: TRBJ2-3
D: TRBD1
V: TRBV7-9
size: -
CDR3: CASSSRTGLSSDTQYF
DNA: TGTGCCAGCAGCTCCCGGACAGGGTTAAGTTCAGATACGCAGTATTTT

J: TRBJ2-7
D: TRBD1
V: TRBV4-2
size: -
CDR3: CASSHYTGAYEQYF
DNA: TGTGCCAGCAGCCATTATACAGGGGCCTACGAGCAGTACTTC

J: TRBJ2-5
D: -
V: TRBV5-1
size: -
CDR3: CASRGVKTQYF
DNA: TGCGCCAGCAGGGGCGTGAAGACCCAGTACTTC

J: TRBJ1-1
D: -
V: TRBV7-9
size: once
CDR3: CASSLEQRTEAFF
DNA: TGTGCCAGCAGCTTAGAACAGCGGACTGAAGCTTTCTTT

J: TRBJ2-1
D: TRBD1
V: TRBV6-9
size: few
CDR3: CASRRTGGNEQFF
DNA: TGTGCCAGCAGGCGGACAGGGGGCAATGAGCAGTTCTTC

J: TRBJ1-4
D: -
V: TRBV7-9
size: few
CDR3: CASSLGGGKLFF
DNA: TGTGCCAGCAGCTTAGGTGGCGGAAAACTGTTTTTT

J: TRBJ2-1
D: TRBD1
V: TRBV6-5
size: -
CDR3: CASNLRTGRNEQFF
DNA: TGTGCCAGCAACCTCCGGACAGGGCGGAATGAGCAGTTCTTC

J: TRBJ2-3
D: -
V: TRBV9
size: -
CDR3: CASSVRLVPDTQYF
DNA: TGTGCCAGCAGCGTAAGGCTAGTGCCAGATACGCAGTATTTT

J: TRBJ2-7
D: -
V: TRBV4-2
size: -
CDR3: CASSPTATYEQYF
DNA: TGTGCCAGCAGCCCGACAGCGACCTACGAGCAGTACTTC

J: TRBJ1-1
D: TRBD1
V: TRBV29-1
size: -
CDR3: CSVNLNRGNTEAFF
DNA: TGCAGCGTAAACCTAAACAGGGGGAACACTGAAGCTTTCTTT

J: TRBJ2-5
D: TRBD2
V: TRBV7-2
size: -
CDR3: CASRYTSVLTETQYF
DNA: TGTGCCAGCAGGTATACTAGCGTACTTACGGAGACCCAGTACTTC

J: TRBJ2-5
D: TRBD2
V: TRBV4-1
size: -
CDR3: CASSQEWRGMAQYF
DNA: TGCGCCAGCAGCCAAGAATGGCGGGGGATGGCCCAGTACTTC

J: TRBJ2-4
D: -
V: TRBV7-2
size: -
CDR3: CASSSRGGASKNIQYF
DNA: TGTGCCAGCAGCTCTCGCGGGGGCGCATCCAAAAACATTCAGTACTTC

J: TRBJ2-3
D: TRBD2
V: TRBV27
size: -
CDR3: CASSPRVGGRDTQYF
DNA: TGTGCCAGCAGTCCGAGGGTGGGGGGGAGGGATACGCAGTATTTT

J: TRBJ2-5
D: TRBD1
V: TRBV5-6
size: -
CDR3: CASSFGNRGYQETQYF
DNA: TGTGCCAGCAGCTTTGGCAACAGGGGTTATCAAGAGACCCAGTACTTC

J: TRBJ1-3
D: -
V: TRBV9
size: -
CDR3: CASSVASSGNTIYF
DNA: TGTGCCAGCAGCGTAGCCAGCTCTGGAAACACCATATATTTT

J: TRBJ1-1
D: -
V: TRBV6-4
size: few
CDR3: CASRRTDGTEAFF
DNA: TGTGCCAGCAGACGGACAGACGGCACTGAAGCTTTCTTT

J: TRBJ2-5
D: -
V: TRBV30
size: -
CDR3: CAWSVGLQETQYF
DNA: TGTGCCTGGAGTGTTGGCCTCCAAGAGACCCAGTACTTC

J: TRBJ2-3
D: -
V: TRBV6-5
size: -
CDR3: CATKSRGSTDTQYF
DNA: TGTGCCACCAAGTCCAGGGGTAGCACAGATACGCAGTATTTT

J: TRBJ2-5
D: TRBD1
V: TRBV27
size: -
CDR3: CASSLDRGSETQYF
DNA: TGTGCCAGCAGTCTGGACAGGGGGTCAGAGACCCAGTACTTC

J: TRBJ2-1
D: -
V: TRBV4-3
size: -
CDR3: CASSREEGMGQFF
DNA: TGCGCCAGCAGCCGAGAGGAGGGAATGGGGCAGTTCTTC